This TCR beta chain comes out of a study of T cell responses to AZD1222 COVID-19 vaccine. The study's findings and limits: The breadth and depth of Spike-specific TCRs increased once two AZD1222 doses had been given.

The length of the CDR3 is 15 residues. The J segment lost 4 bases and the V segment lost 4 bases, leaving 7 bases of the junction unmatched. CDR1 and CDR2 from the germline V gene are SNHLY and FYNNEI. In the case of this clone: Its antigen is still unknown.

Clones were sequenced by immunoSEQ multiplex PCR, and TCRdb holds only the in-frame ones, with some missing. Here the sample spans about 96,000 clones, 80% to 90% being singletons. This TCR came from an adult in good health. Material: peripheral blood, obtained on day 0 of AZD1222 vaccination. The gene calls are TRBV2 and TRBJ1-2, with 9 bases matching TRBD1. The CDR3 DNA sequence: TGTGCCAGCAGTGCTGGACAGGGGAGAATCTATGGCTACACCTTC. This codes for CASSAGQGRIYGYTF.